What follows are 11 T cell receptor beta chains derived from one specimen sequenced in a study of OX40 agonist ivuxolimab in advanced cancers. TCRdb's table, derived via immunoSEQ multiplex PCR, lists solely in-frame clones and lacks some. The table lists more than 11,000 clones, about 76% of them singletons. Source: CD4+ or CD8+ T cells sorted from blood, taken in a trial of the OX40 agonist ivuxolimab. These TCRs come from an adult with an advanced solid tumor such as melanoma, head and neck, liver or kidney cancer.

The chain links TRBV23-1 to TRBJ1-5, with a tentative D call TRBD1 (5 bases). TRBV23-1 is recorded as an ORF, its role being uncertain. This CDR3 contains 14 residues. The V gene lost 8 bases and the J gene lost 3 bases, with 14 bases spanning the gap. The CDR3 bases are TGCGCCAGCGGCCTACCAGGGACCAATCAGCCCCAGCATTTT. It specifies CASGLPGTNQPQHF.

In its sample, this clone was seen once. The chain employs TRBV4-2 and TRBJ1-2; 7 positions agree with TRBD1. The V segment lost 1 base and the J segment 3 bases; nucleotides outside the gene matches: 11. This CDR3 has 17 residues. CDR1 LGHNA and CDR2 YNFKEQ come from the germline V gene. The CDR3 DNA reads TGTGCCAGCAGCCAAGGCAACAACAGGGGTCTGGACTATGGCTACACCTTC. Amino acid sequence: CASSQGNNRGLDYGYTF.

The V gene is TRBV9, the J gene TRBJ1-2; D possibly corresponds to TRBD1 (6 bases). Germline V gene sequence: CDR1 SGDLS, CDR2 YYNGEE. This CDR3 region has 13 residues. The V end was cut by 6 bases, the J end by 1 base, with 10 bases between. This CDR3 reads CASTMDSNYGYTF. The CDR3 DNA follows: TGTGCCAGCACCATGGACAGTAACTATGGCTACACCTTC.

Written as DNA, the CDR3 is TGTGCCAGCAGTCCGCGGGGGGGGGCCACTGAAGCTTTCTTT. This codes for CASSPRGGATEAFF. The J gene is TRBJ1-1, the V gene TRBV6-5; a weak D match, TRBD1 (6 bases). This CDR3 is 14 amino acids long. The V gene's germline CDR1 is MNHEY and CDR2 SVGAGI. V lost 5 bases and J 4 bases, leaving 14 bases between the germline ends.

The chain couples TRBV2 to TRBJ2-7, with D perhaps TRBD1 or TRBD2 (6 bases each). The CDR3 loop spans 16 amino acids. Looked up from germline, CDR1 is SNHLY and CDR2 is FYNNEI. V was shortened by 7 bases and J by 5 bases, with 24 bases between the two germline ends. Here the CDR3 reads CASTRRVTGPGDEQYF. The CDR3 DNA reads as TGTGCCAGCACCCGGAGGGTGACAGGCCCTGGGGACGAGCAGTACTTC. The complete variable domain, with remaining parts taken from reference TRBV2 and TRBJ2-7, reads EPEVTQTPSHQVTQMGQEVILRCVPISNHLYFYWYRQILGQKVEFLVSFYNNEISEKSEIFDDQFSVERPDGSNFTLKIRSTKLEDSAMYFCASTRRVTGPGDEQYFGPGTRLTVT.

V gene TRBV9 combines with J gene TRBJ2-1; 9 bases match TRBD1. The germline gives CDR1 SGDLS, CDR2 YYNGEE. The CDR3 extends over 17 amino acids. V gave up 0 bases and J gave up 8 bases; unmatched junction bases: 12. The CDR3 sequence is CASSVDYRDRASHEQFF. The CDR3 nucleotides are TGTGCCAGCAGCGTAGATTACCGGGACAGGGCTAGTCATGAGCAGTTCTTC.

The chain links TRBV19 to TRBJ2-1; 11 bases are shared with TRBD2. J lost 6 bases, V lost 5 bases, and 6 bases had no gene match. CDR3 size: 15 residues. The germline V gene has CDR1 LNHDA and CDR2 SQIVND (reference sequence). CDR3 in DNA: TGTGCCAGTAGTCCCGTAGCGGGGGGGACCAATGAGCAGTTCTTC. Translating gives CASSPVAGGTNEQFF.

The rearrangement joins TRBV13 to TRBJ1-2, with D unclear. V lost 0 bases, J lost 8 bases, and 10 bases lay in between. This CDR3 is 13 amino acids long. Per germline, CDR1 PRHDT and CDR2 FYEKMQ (reference sequence). The DNA for the CDR3 is TGTGCCAGCAGCTTAGGACGGGCCTGGGGCTACACCTTC. This translates into CASSLGRAWGYTF. The full variable domain, completed using reference TRBV13 and TRBJ1-2, is AAGVIQSPRHLIKEKRETATLKCYPIPRHDTVYWYQQGPGQDPQFLISFYEKMQSDKGSIPDRFSAQQFSDYHSELNMSSLELGDSALYFCASSLGRAWGYTFGSGTRLTVV.

The rearrangement uses TRBV23-1 and TRBJ2-5; 8 nucleotides agree with TRBD2. Being an ORF, TRBV23-1 has a function that is uncertain. CDR3 length: 15 residues. J was trimmed by 5 bases and V by 6 bases; bases with no gene match: 11. DNA for the CDR3: TGCGCCAGCAGCCCTATAGCGGGGAGTGGTGAGACCCAGTACTTC. This sequence encodes CASSPIAGSGETQYF.

This sequence joins TRBV6-6 and TRBJ2-3, with D hard to call. The V end was cut by 3 bases, the J end by 0 bases, with 10 bases between. Germline CDR1 reads MNHNY; CDR2 reads SVGAGI (reference sequence). The CDR3 length is 15 residues. CDR3 DNA: TGTGCCAGCAGTTATCGATCCCTCAGCACAGATACGCAGTATTTT. Its protein is CASSYRSLSTDTQYF.

The V call is TRBV7-3, the J call TRBJ2-2; TRBD2 might be the D (6 bases). V was trimmed by 5 bases and J by 7 bases, leaving 11 bases between them. Germline V CDR1 and CDR2: SGHTA, FQGTGA. This CDR3 has 13 amino acids. The CDR3 loop reads CASSQKGGGELFF. DNA of the CDR3: TGTGCCAGCAGCCAGAAGGGAGGCGGGGAGCTGTTTTTT.